This TCR beta chain was observed in a study of CD8 T cells in Susac syndrome. Random hexamers were used to reverse transcribe an amount of roughly 0.45 to 1 ug RNA. Via MiXCR, TCRdb re-called the immunoSEQ multiplex PCR reads, giving one row per CDR3 protein. The table lists more than 95,000 distinct CDR3 sequences, 90% to 95% of them singletons, with around 0.078% in the top ten. The CDR3 length is 14 residues. Germline assignment: CDR1 SGHDT and CDR2 YYEEEE. V was clipped by 2 bases and J by 6 bases, with 13 bases between them. Controls comprised healthy donors matched for age and sex. J is TRBJ2-3 and V is TRBV5-6; D is possibly TRBD1 (6 bases). The TCR was taken from a human donor in good health. The sequencing sample was made of CD4+ T cells from PBMCs. CDR3 DNA sequence: TGTGCCAGCAGCTTACAGGGTGAAATTGATACGCAGTATTTT. Translated, it gives CASSLQGEIDTQYF.